These 30 T cell receptor beta chains originate from one sample sequenced in a study of blood T cell repertoires in COVID-19. TCRdb's table, derived via immunoSEQ multiplex PCR, lists solely in-frame clones and lacks some. The profile shows about 150,000 clones, under 95% of them singletons. The sequencing sample was made of peripheral blood. The receptors stem from a man aged 50-59 years with acute or convalescent COVID-19.

The V gene is TRBV12-3 or TRBV12-4, the J gene TRBJ2-3; D is uncertain. The germline V and J ends were trimmed by 2 bases and 1 base, with 4 bases remaining between them. This CDR3 is built from 13 residues. The CDR3 DNA is TGTGCCAGCAGTTTACTACGCACAGATACGCAGTATTTT. Protein sequence: CASSLLRTDTQYF.

The chain employs TRBV6-5 and TRBJ1-3, with D tentatively TRBD1 (6 bases). The CDR3 covers 12 residues. V shed 8 bases and J shed 7 bases, with 12 bases lying between them. CDR1 MNHEY and CDR2 SVGAGI come from the germline V gene. This chain's CDR3 is CASGNRANTIYF. For the CDR3, the DNA is TGTGCCAGCGGGAACAGGGCTAACACCATATATTTT.

V and J are TRBV6-2 or TRBV6-3 and TRBJ2-1; 9 nucleotides align to TRBD2. From germline, CDR1 is MNHEY and CDR2 SVGEGT. With V trimmed by 0 bases and J by 6 bases, 3 bases remained unmatched. This CDR3 is built from 15 residues. The CDR3 is CASSYSREGGNEQFF. CDR3 coding DNA: TGTGCCAGCAGTTACTCGCGGGAGGGGGGCAATGAGCAGTTCTTC.

The chain recombines TRBV11-2 with TRBJ1-1; D is undetermined. Trimming pared 4 bases from V and 0 bases from J, leaving 6 bases between. There are 13 residues in the CDR3. CDR1 and CDR2 from the germline V gene are SGHAT and FQNNGV. CDR3 loop: CASSSRLNTEAFF. CDR3 DNA: TGTGCCAGCAGCTCTAGATTGAACACTGAAGCTTTCTTT.

The rearrangement joins TRBV19 to TRBJ2-1; 7 bases line up with TRBD2. Germline V CDR1 and CDR2: LNHDA, SQIVND (reference sequence). The CDR3 has 13 residues. The V segment lost 0 bases and the J segment 9 bases; nucleotides outside the gene matches: 2. DNA for the CDR3: TGTGCCAGTAGTATAGATGGGAGGGCTGAGCAGTTCTTC. Protein product: CASSIDGRAEQFF.

V is TRBV6-2 or TRBV6-3 and J is TRBJ1-1; TRBD1 matches at 11 bases. Trimming cost V 2 bases and J 4 bases; bases outside gene matches: 0. This CDR3 contains 14 residues. From germline, CDR1 is MNHEY and CDR2 SVGEGT. This chain's CDR3 is CASSYGTGGTEAFF. In DNA form, the CDR3 reads TGTGCCAGCAGTTACGGGACAGGGGGCACTGAAGCTTTCTTT.

The chain employs TRBV11-2 and TRBJ2-1; 12 nucleotides line up with TRBD2. Looked up from germline, CDR1 is SGHAT and CDR2 is FQNNGV. Germline trimming cut 3 bases from V and 5 bases from J; bases unmatched to any gene: 11. This CDR3 comprises 18 residues. The CDR3 sequence: CASSLVLAGGTRNNEQFF. The DNA for the CDR3 is TGTGCCAGCAGCTTGGTCCTAGCGGGGGGGACGAGGAACAATGAGCAGTTCTTC.

J is TRBJ2-7 and V is TRBV5-8; D may be TRBD1 (6 bases). V was trimmed by 3 bases and J by 3 bases, leaving 13 bases between them. This CDR3 spans 14 amino acids. Germline CDR1 is SGHTS and CDR2 is YDEGEE. The CDR3 region is CASSYDRKIYEQYV. The CDR3 nucleotides are TGTGCCAGCAGCTACGACAGGAAGATCTACGAGCAGTACGTC.

The CDR3, as DNA: TGTGCCAGCAGTCGACAGGGAACCGCACACAATGAGCAGTTCTTC. It is translated as CASSRQGTAHNEQFF. This chain links TRBV6-6 with TRBJ2-1, with TRBD1 identical over 7 bases. V was clipped by 5 bases and J by 5 bases; unmatched bases: 9. CDR3 length equals 15 residues. Germline CDR1 and CDR2: MNHNY and SVGAGI (reference sequence).

The chain combines TRBV28 with TRBJ1-1; 10 positions agree with TRBD1. The CDR3 totals 15 residues. Germline CDR1 is MDHEN and CDR2 is SYDVKM. V shed 6 bases, J shed 3 bases, and the junction held 7 bases outside the gene matches. CDR3 in amino acids: CASSSTGGRDTEAFF. CDR3 bases: TGTGCCAGCAGCTCGACAGGGGGCAGGGACACTGAAGCTTTCTTT.

V gene TRBV28 combines with J gene TRBJ1-5, with 8 bases that match TRBD1. This CDR3 is built from 18 residues. Germline values: CDR1 MDHEN, CDR2 SYDVKM. The J segment lost 9 bases and the V segment lost 7 bases, leaving 23 bases of the junction unmatched. CDR3 amino acids: CASTLQGRDRTIRRPQHF. The CDR3 nucleotides read TGTGCCAGCACCCTCCAGGGGAGGGACAGGACGATACGTCGGCCCCAGCATTTT.

V usage is TRBV10-3 and J usage is TRBJ2-2, with D perhaps matching TRBD2 (6 bases). CDR1 and CDR2 from the germline V gene are ENHRY and SYGVKD. V was shortened by 6 bases and J by 4 bases, with 18 bases between the two germline ends. The CDR3 extends over 16 amino acids. The CDR3 protein is CAISGSLLTGTGELFF. CDR3 nucleotide sequence: TGTGCCATCAGCGGGAGTCTTCTCACCGGCACCGGGGAGCTGTTTTTT.

The rearrangement uses TRBV3-1 (or the pseudogene TRBV3-2) and TRBJ1-1; D perhaps matches TRBD1 (6 bases). CDR1 is LGHDT and CDR2 is YNNKEL in the germline V gene (reference sequence). CDR3 size: 13 residues. Trimming left V 4 bases short and J 4 bases short, with 10 bases between. CDR3 loop: CASSRGGSTEAFF. CDR3 DNA: TGTGCCAGCAGCCGAGGGGGATCCACTGAAGCTTTCTTT.

The chain combines TRBV27 with TRBJ2-7; 7 bases are a match to TRBD1. The germline CDR1 and CDR2 sequences are MNHEY and SMNVEV (reference sequence). The CDR3 length is 14 residues. The V gene end was trimmed by 2 bases and the J gene end by 2 bases; junction bases not matched to a gene: 3. For the CDR3, the DNA is TGTGCCAGCAGTTTAGGGACAGCAACCTACGAGCAGTACTTC. As protein: CASSLGTATYEQYF.

J is TRBJ2-2 and V is TRBV7-8; TRBD1 agrees at 8 bases. V lost 3 bases to trimming and J lost 5 bases; unmatched junction nucleotides: 26. The CDR3 has 22 amino acids. Germline values: CDR1 SGHVS, CDR2 FQNEAQ. Here the CDR3 DNA reads TGTGCCAGCAGCTTTTTATCTCTGGGACAGGAGTCGAATAGACGCTGGACCGGGGAGCTGTTTTTT. Protein product: CASSFLSLGQESNRRWTGELFF.

The chain links TRBV28 to TRBJ1-6; no clear D gene. The germline V and J ends were trimmed by 3 bases and 7 bases, with 10 bases remaining between them. CDR1 is MDHEN, CDR2 SYDVKM, per germline. The CDR3 is made up of 14 amino acids. The DNA for the CDR3 is TGTGCCAGCAGTTTGCCGAGGAGGAATTCACCCCTCCACTTT. It is translated as CASSLPRRNSPLHF.

This sequence joins TRBV11-2 and TRBJ1-1; tentatively, D is TRBD1 (6 bases). Germline V gives CDR1 SGHAT, CDR2 FQNNGV. CDR3 length equals 15 residues. Trimming pared 3 bases from V and 1 base from J, leaving 12 bases between. CDR3 coding DNA: TGTGCCAGCAGCTTGGGGCAGGGGTCGAACACTGAAGCTTTCTTT. Protein: CASSLGQGSNTEAFF.

The rearrangement joins TRBV7-2 to TRBJ2-1; unclear D gene. Germline-derived CDR1 and CDR2 are SGHTA and FQGNSA. This CDR3 has 12 residues. Deletions cut 1 base from V and 15 bases from J, with 13 bases between. The CDR3 loop reads CASSLVSHPAFF. The CDR3 DNA reads as TGTGCCAGCAGCTTAGTTAGCCACCCAGCGTTCTTC.

CDR3 sequence reads: CASSQAGFGYEQYV. CDR3 coding DNA: TGTGCCAGCAGCCAAGCGGGGTTTGGGTACGAGCAGTACGTC. V usage is TRBV14 and J usage is TRBJ2-7; tentative D call: TRBD2 (5 bases). CDR3 length equals 14 residues. V was clipped by 1 base and J by 4 bases, with 11 bases between them. Germline V CDR1 and CDR2: SGHDN, FVKESK.

This clone appeared once. The rearrangement uses TRBV7-3 and TRBJ2-3; tentatively, D is TRBD2 (6 bases). The length of the CDR3 is 15 residues. Deletions cut 5 bases from V and 3 bases from J, with 15 bases between. The germline gives CDR1 SGHTA, CDR2 FQGTGA. The CDR3, as DNA: TGTGCCAGCAGCACAACTGGGGGGACGACAGATACGCAGTATTTT. Its protein product is CASSTTGGTTDTQYF.

The V and J genes are TRBV9 and TRBJ2-5; tentative D call: TRBD2 (6 bases). Germline values: CDR1 SGDLS, CDR2 YYNGEE. Trimming removed 3 bases from V and 4 bases from J, with 13 bases in between. The CDR3 has 14 residues. CDR3 nucleotides: TGTGCCAGCAGCGCGTACGGGGGTCTAGAGACCCAGTACTTC. Protein sequence: CASSAYGGLETQYF.

V usage is TRBV9 and J usage is TRBJ2-1; D might be TRBD1 (5 bases). The ends were cut back, 3 bases at V and 7 bases at J, with 20 bases in the middle. The CDR3 totals 16 residues. Germline CDR1 SGDLS, CDR2 YYNGEE. CDR3 coding DNA: TGTGCCAGCAGCGCGTTAGGGGCCCCGAAAAGTAATGAGCAGTTCTTC. Protein: CASSALGAPKSNEQFF.

The chain carries TRBV5-4 and TRBJ1-2; 7 nucleotides match TRBD1. CDR3 size: 13 residues. CDR1 and CDR2 from the germline V gene are SGHNT and YYREEE (reference sequence). The ends lost 5 bases at V and 5 bases at J; junction bases unmatched: 6. The CDR3 DNA is TGTGCCAGCAGACCGGGACAGATGTATGGCTACACCTTC. Residues: CASRPGQMYGYTF.

This chain uses TRBV18 with TRBJ2-7; TRBD1 aligns across 8 bases. This CDR3 contains 14 residues. Germline lookup yields CDR1 KGHSH and CDR2 LQKENI. V shed 3 bases, J shed 2 bases, and the junction held 3 bases outside the gene matches. CDR3 sequence (DNA): TGTGCCAGCTCACCGCAACAGGGGGCCTACGAGCAGTACGTC. Translation: CASSPQQGAYEQYV.

V is TRBV10-3 and J is TRBJ2-2; D gene uncertain. The length of the CDR3 is 13 residues. The V and J ends lost 2 bases and 3 bases respectively, with 4 bases between them. Germline V gives CDR1 ENHRY, CDR2 SYGVKD. DNA of the CDR3: TGTGCCATCAGTGAGCAGGACACCGGGGAGCTGTTTTTT. This sequence encodes CAISEQDTGELFF.

The gene calls are TRBV11-2 and TRBJ2-7, with 10 bases matching TRBD1. CDR1 and CDR2 from the germline V gene are SGHAT and FQNNGV. This CDR3 comprises 16 residues. V shed 3 bases, J shed 4 bases, and the junction held 9 bases outside the gene matches. As DNA, the CDR3 is TGTGCCAGCAGCTTTTCCCCCCCGGGACAGGGGTACGAGCAGTACGTC. Its protein product is CASSFSPPGQGYEQYV.

The rearrangement links TRBV7-3 to TRBJ2-3, with 13 bases aligning to TRBD2. Germline V gives CDR1 SGHTA, CDR2 FQGTGA. Unmatched junction bases numbered 4, after V lost 4 bases and J lost 3 bases. The CDR3 is 16 amino acids. CDR3 in DNA: TGTGCCAGCAGCTACGGGACTAGCGGGGCAACAGATACGCAGTATTTT. It yields the protein CASSYGTSGATDTQYF.

The rearrangement joins TRBV5-1 to TRBJ2-2; 9 bases match TRBD1. Germline CDR1 reads SGHRS; CDR2 reads YFSETQ. CDR3 length equals 18 residues. V gave up 4 bases and J gave up 3 bases; unmatched junction bases: 13. In nucleotides, the CDR3 is TGCGCCAGCAGCCCGGGACAGGGTCGTTGGCAGGACACCGGGGAGCTGTTTTTT. It codes for CASSPGQGRWQDTGELFF.

This rearrangement joins TRBV10-2 to TRBJ2-1; 9 bases fit TRBD1. The germline V gene has CDR1 WSHSY and CDR2 SAAADI. The CDR3 extends over 14 amino acids. V trimming: 6 bases; J trimming: 9 bases; junction bases outside the gene matches: 9. CDR3 DNA sequence: TGCGCCAGCAGAAACCGGGACAGGGCGGGTGAGCAGTTCTTC. This translates into CASRNRDRAGEQFF.

V is TRBV4-2 and J is TRBJ2-7; TRBD2 matches 11 bases. This CDR3 has 16 amino acids. The germline V gene encodes CDR1 LGHNA and CDR2 YNFKEQ. Trimming took 0 bases from V and 6 from J; bases not matched to a gene: 7. This CDR3 reads CASSQDRTSGSSEQYF. CDR3 DNA: TGTGCCAGCAGCCAAGATAGAACTAGCGGGAGTAGCGAGCAGTACTTC.